This T cell receptor (beta chain) was obtained from a study of T cell repertoires in cytomegalovirus infection. Using its own MiXCR run on the reads, TCRdb lists one record per CDR3 protein. The sample has tens of thousands of distinct CDR3 sequences, about half seen once. Germline CDR1 and CDR2: SEHNR and FQNEAQ (reference sequence). V gave up 5 bases and J gave up 8 bases; unmatched junction bases: 7. This CDR3 is built from 16 residues. In the case of this clonotype: The antigen is unknown.

The sample here was CD8+ T cells from cultured PBMCs, taken from culture after CMV antigen stimulation. The gene calls are TRBV7-9 and TRBJ2-1, with TRBD2 identical over 15 bases. The TCR originated in a human donor in good health (CMV status not recorded). Some clones in this sample may be carry-over from other donors' samples. DNA for the CDR3: TGTGCCAGCAGCCCTTGGACTAGCGGGAGGGGGGATGAGCAGTTCTTC. Its translation: CASSPWTSGRGDEQFF.